These 18 T cell receptor beta chains were sequenced from one sample in a study of T-cell reconstitution after alpha-beta-depleted transplantation in children. Construction of the TCRbeta library involved unique molecular identifiers. TCRdb re-analysed the PCR reads in MiXCR, keeping a single row per CDR3 protein. The sample consists of approximately 150,000 distinct CDR3 sequences, around 9% of them appearing once. The input for sequencing was PBMCs, mostly from graft donor cells, taken 180 days after TCRalphabeta/CD19-depleted stem cell transplant. The source of these receptors is a female patient aged 2-10 years who had a stem cell transplant for congenital amegakaryocytic thrombocytopenia, so the T cells may come from the graft donor.

This clonotype was recorded at least ten times. V is TRBV10-3 and J is TRBJ1-1, with 8 bases identical to TRBD1. The V segment lost 0 bases and the J segment 10 bases; nucleotides outside the gene matches: 10. The V gene's germline CDR1 is ENHRY and CDR2 SYGVKD. The CDR3 covers 15 residues. The chain's CDR3 is CAISESQGAVRGAFF. In DNA, the CDR3 is TGTGCCATCAGTGAGTCGCAGGGGGCTGTTCGGGGAGCTTTCTTT.

In its sample, this clonotype was seen many times. The V and J genes are TRBV5-1 and TRBJ1-2; D may be TRBD1 (5 bases). The CDR3 is 14 amino acids. Germline CDR1 is SGHRS and CDR2 is YFSETQ. Trimming took off 0 bases at V and 9 bases at J, with 15 bases between the two ends. CDR3 bases: TGCGCCAGCAGCTTGGACCCGGGACTTCCGTGCTACACCTTC. It codes for CASSLDPGLPCYTF.

In its sample, this clonotype was seen many times. The CDR3 DNA reads as TGCAGTGCTAACGAGGACCCCGTTTGGGGTGAGCAGTTCTTC. Encoded protein: CSANEDPVWGEQFF. The V gene is TRBV20-1, the J gene TRBJ2-1, with D hard to call. The CDR3 is 14 residues long. Trimming removed 4 bases from V and 9 bases from J, with 19 bases in between. Germline assignment: CDR1 DFQATT and CDR2 SNEGSKA (reference sequence).

On this clonotype: A read error may explain this, as a much larger clone is one base away. The chain carries TRBV20-1 and TRBJ2-7; D tentatively reads TRBD1 or TRBD2 (5 bases each). The CDR3 totals 14 residues. The germline CDR1 and CDR2 sequences are DFQATT and SNEGSKA (reference sequence). V lost 0 bases and J lost 1, with 10 bases in between. The CDR3 reads CSARDRDGSYEQYF. DNA for the CDR3: TGCAGTGCTAGAGATCGGGACGGATCCTACGAGCAGTACTTC.

This clonotype showed up many times. V gene TRBV29-1 combines with J gene TRBJ2-5; TRBD1 agrees at 9 bases. V trimming: 6 bases; J trimming: 4 bases; junction bases outside the gene matches: 9. Germline CDR1 reads SQVTM; CDR2 reads ANQGSEA. The CDR3 has 14 residues. CDR3: CSVGTGTGTETQYF. In DNA form, the CDR3 reads TGCAGCGTCGGTACCGGGACAGGGACAGAGACCCAGTACTTC.

This clonotype was counted many times. V is TRBV5-1 and J is TRBJ2-1; 7 bases line up with TRBD2. The CDR3 is 14 amino acids. The V gene end was trimmed by 1 base and the J gene end by 7 bases; junction bases not matched to a gene: 5. Germline loops: CDR1 SGHRS, CDR2 YFSETQ. DNA for the CDR3: TGCGCCAGCAGCTTGAGACTAGCAGGGAATGAGCAGTTCTTC. Translating it yields CASSLRLAGNEQFF. The whole variable domain, filled in from reference TRBV5-1 and TRBJ2-1, reads KAGVTQTPRYLIKTRGQQVTLSCSPISGHRSVSWYQQTPGQGLQFLFEYFSETQRNKGNFPGRFSGRQFSNSRSEMNVSTLELGDSALYLCASSLRLAGNEQFFGPGTRLTVL.

This clonotype was recorded many times. The chain joins TRBV7-8 to TRBJ2-5, with D unclear. CDR1 SGHVS and CDR2 FQNEAQ come from the germline V gene. V lost 2 bases to trimming and J lost 5 bases, with 6 bases between them. This CDR3 has 12 residues. The CDR3 DNA follows: TGTGCCAGCAGCTTAATTTCGGAGACCCAGTACTTC. This translates into CASSLISETQYF.

This clonotype was counted ten times or more. The chain couples TRBV20-1 to TRBJ1-6; D gene unclear. The length of the CDR3 is 16 residues. From germline, CDR1 is DFQATT and CDR2 SNEGSKA (reference sequence). V was cut by 0 bases and J by 8 bases, with 17 bases left in between. CDR3 region: CSARDPYTAGDSPLHF. CDR3 nucleotides: TGCAGTGCTAGAGATCCCTACACAGCCGGGGATTCACCCCTCCACTTT.

This clonotype has a count of ten or more. The V call is TRBV7-6, the J call TRBJ1-1; maybe TRBD1 (6 bases). Germline CDR1 reads SGHVS; CDR2 reads FNYEAQ. V dropped 2 bases and J dropped 4 bases, with 8 bases sitting between them. The CDR3 extends over 13 amino acids. CDR3 coding DNA: TGTGCCAGCAGCTTAAGGGGGGCCACTGAAGCTTTCTTT. Amino acid sequence: CASSLRGATEAFF.

The rearrangement joins TRBV19 to TRBJ2-1, with 11 positions matching TRBD2. The CDR3 loop spans 15 amino acids. Germline assignment: CDR1 LNHDA and CDR2 SQIVND (reference sequence). The V and J ends lost 6 bases and 9 bases, in that order; junction bases with no gene match: 10. CDR3 protein: CASSPIAGGRSEQFF. The CDR3 bases are TGTGCCAGTAGCCCCATAGCGGGGGGGCGGTCTGAGCAGTTCTTC. The whole variable domain, filled in from reference TRBV19 and TRBJ2-1, reads DGGITQSPKYLFRKEGQNVTLSCEQNLNHDAMYWYRQDPGQGLRLIYYSQIVNDFQKGDIAEGYSVSREKKESFPLTVTSAQKNPTAFYLCASSPIAGGRSEQFFGPGTRLTVL.

This clonotype was seen ten or more times. The chain carries TRBV20-1 and TRBJ2-7; D gene ambiguous. Germline values: CDR1 DFQATT, CDR2 SNEGSKA (reference sequence). The CDR3 is 11 amino acids. Trimming cost V 5 bases and J 5 bases, with 10 bases left between them. CDR3 in amino acids: CSAARVNEQYF. Here the CDR3 DNA reads TGCAGTGCTGCTAGGGTGAACGAGCAGTACTTC.

This sequence joins TRBV20-1 and TRBJ2-7; D might be TRBD2 (5 bases). Germline V gene data show CDR1 as DFQATT and CDR2 as SNEGSKA (reference sequence). V was shortened by 7 bases and J by 4 bases, with 14 bases between the two germline ends. This CDR3 comprises 12 residues. DNA for the CDR3: TGCAGTGTGAGGAGGCCCACTTACGAGCAGTACTTC. As protein: CSVRRPTYEQYF.

This clonotype was recorded at least ten times. The chain employs TRBV27 and TRBJ1-5; 9 bases align to TRBD1. CDR3 size: 15 residues. CDR1 is MNHEY, CDR2 SMNVEV, per germline (reference sequence). J lost 6 bases, V lost 4 bases, and 7 bases had no gene match. CDR3 residues: CASSCVDRGGQPQHF. In nucleotides, the CDR3 is TGTGCCAGCAGTTGCGTGGACAGGGGAGGTCAGCCCCAGCATTTT.

In its sample, this clonotype was seen many times. V and J are TRBV5-1 and TRBJ1-1, with D possibly being TRBD1 (5 bases). V lost 1 base and J 4 bases, leaving 14 bases between the germline ends. This CDR3 spans 15 amino acids. CDR1 is SGHRS and CDR2 is YFSETQ in the germline V gene. The CDR3 is CASSLWGGSSTEAFF. The CDR3 nucleotides are TGCGCCAGCAGCTTGTGGGGGGGTTCGTCCACTGAAGCTTTCTTT.

This clonotype was counted at least ten times. The chain is built from TRBV9 and TRBJ2-2; TRBD1 aligns across 9 bases. Trimming at V came to 7 bases and at J to 4 bases, leaving 2 bases not matched to a gene. The CDR3 length is 13 residues. CDR1 and CDR2 from the germline V gene are SGDLS and YYNGEE. CDR3 protein: CASQDRGTGELFF. CDR3 in DNA: TGTGCCAGCCAGGACAGGGGCACCGGGGAGCTGTTTTTT.

This clonotype was recorded many times. The chain carries TRBV20-1 and TRBJ2-2; D is possibly TRBD2 (6 bases). Trimming left V 3 bases short and J 6 bases short, with 23 bases between. This CDR3 is built from 17 residues. Germline CDR1 and CDR2: DFQATT and SNEGSKA (reference sequence). DNA of the CDR3: TGCAGTGCTAGTAATTGGGTGACTAGAAGGGGTCCCGGGGAGCTGTTTTTT. This translates into CSASNWVTRRGPGELFF.

The sample holds many counts of this clonotype. J is TRBJ2-3 and V is TRBV7-6; D possibly matches TRBD1 or TRBD2 (5 bases each). The ends were cut back, 6 bases at V and 2 bases at J, with 12 bases in the middle. CDR3 length equals 14 residues. CDR1 and CDR2 from the germline V gene are SGHVS and FNYEAQ. CDR3 protein: CASRSGTHTDTQYF. DNA for the CDR3: TGTGCCAGCAGGTCCGGGACCCACACAGATACGCAGTATTTT.

This clonotype showed up many times. The rearrangement joins TRBV5-1 to TRBJ2-5; D gene unclear. The CDR3 is 13 amino acids. The ends were cut back, 2 bases at V and 3 bases at J, with 8 bases in the middle. The germline gives CDR1 SGHRS, CDR2 YFSETQ. CDR3 sequence: CASSFQSEETQYF. The CDR3 DNA reads TGCGCCAGCAGCTTCCAGAGCGAAGAGACCCAGTACTTC.